This passage covers 21 T cell receptor beta chains from one sample sequenced in a study of T cell repertoires in cytomegalovirus infection. TCRdb analysed the reads with MiXCR anew, one entry per CDR3 protein. The data hold a few hundred thousand distinct CDR3 sequences, with 40% to 50% observed a single time. These receptors' targets are unknown. Sample: cultured PBMCs, taken from culture after CMV antigen stimulation. Receptors originate from a human donor in good health (CMV status not recorded). Some clones in this sample may be carry-over from other donors' samples.

The chain is built from TRBV6-1 and TRBJ2-1; 9 positions agree with TRBD1. J lost 9 bases, V lost 6 bases, and 12 bases had no gene match. The germline CDR1 and CDR2 sequences are MNHNS and SASEGT. This CDR3 has 15 residues. The CDR3 protein is CASRPPGQGIFEQFF. The CDR3 bases are TGTGCCAGCAGACCTCCCGGACAGGGGATCTTTGAGCAGTTCTTC.

The sample holds one count of this clonotype. The gene calls are TRBV7-2 and TRBJ2-5, with 7 bases identical to TRBD2. Germline trimming cut 0 bases from V and 8 bases from J; bases unmatched to any gene: 9. This CDR3 region has 15 residues. Germline V lookup: CDR1 SGHTA, CDR2 FQGNSA. The CDR3 sequence is CASSLAAGRADTQYF. CDR3 nucleotides: TGTGCCAGCAGCTTAGCCGCGGGGAGGGCGGATACCCAGTACTTC.

Of note for this clonotype: A much larger clone lies a single base off, so this may be a read error. The chain has TRBV11-2 and TRBJ1-3, with D perhaps TRBD1 (6 bases). Germline values: CDR1 SGHAT, CDR2 FQNNGV. This CDR3 has 14 residues. V shed 4 bases and J shed 0 bases, with 7 bases lying between them. CDR3 region: CASSYRDSGNTIYF. CDR3 in DNA: TGTGCCAGCAGCTACAGGGACTCTGGAAACACCATATATTTT.

The rearrangement links TRBV6-1 to TRBJ2-1, with 7 bases lining up with TRBD1. Germline V gene lookup returns CDR1 MNHNS and CDR2 SASEGT. Trimming took 9 bases from V and 7 from J; bases not matched to a gene: 9. The CDR3 loop spans 13 amino acids. The CDR3 region is CASSHSGGNEQFF. As DNA, the CDR3 is TGTGCCAGTTCCCACTCAGGGGGTAATGAGCAGTTCTTC.

The chain uses TRBV28 and TRBJ2-3; TRBD2 matches 13 bases. The ends lost 6 bases at V and 3 bases at J; junction bases unmatched: 30. This CDR3 has 24 amino acids. Germline V gene sequence: CDR1 MDHEN, CDR2 SYDVKM. CDR3 coding DNA: TGTGCCAGCAGCCGGGGACTAGCGGGGAGGTGGAACTATACTAAGGGAGAAGTTACAGATACGCAGTATTTT. Translating it yields CASSRGLAGRWNYTKGEVTDTQYF.

This chain joins TRBV20-1 and TRBJ1-6; maybe TRBD1 (6 bases). V dropped 6 bases and J dropped 6 bases, with 12 bases sitting between them. The CDR3 has 13 residues. CDR1 and CDR2 (germline): DFQATT, SNEGSKA (reference sequence). The CDR3 sequence: CSAIGTPNSPLHF. The CDR3 DNA reads TGCAGTGCCATCGGGACACCTAATTCACCCCTCCACTTT.

The chain couples TRBV29-1 to TRBJ2-2; 10 bases are a match to TRBD2. Trimming cost V 0 bases and J 7 bases; bases outside gene matches: 11. This CDR3 is built from 17 residues. Germline CDR1 and CDR2: SQVTM and ANQGSEA. CDR3 DNA sequence: TGCAGCGTTGAAGATCTCAGCGGGAGGGCCCTCGGCGGGGAGCTGTTTTTT. Translating it yields CSVEDLSGRALGGELFF.

The chain couples TRBV20-1 to TRBJ2-2, with D perhaps given as TRBD1 or TRBD2 (5 bases each). Germline CDR1 DFQATT, CDR2 SNEGSKA (reference sequence). The CDR3 is 15 residues long. V lost 2 bases, J lost 3 bases, and 13 bases lay in between. The CDR3 coding sequence is TGCAGTGCTAGAAGGGGACGGCTGGACACCGGGGAGCTGTTTTTT. The encoded protein is CSARRGRLDTGELFF.

This clonotype has only a few counts. CDR3 DNA: TGCGCCAGCAGCCAAGACCCGACAGAAAATGAAGCTTTCTTT. It specifies CASSQDPTENEAFF. The gene calls are TRBV4-1 and TRBJ1-1; weak D call: TRBD1 (5 bases). The CDR3 contains 14 residues. V was pared by 0 bases and J by 7 bases, with 12 bases between. Per germline, CDR1 MGHRA and CDR2 YSYEKL.

This clonotype has only a few counts. The V and J genes are TRBV12-3 or TRBV12-4 and TRBJ2-2, with D uncertain. The CDR3 covers 14 residues. The germline V and J ends were trimmed by 4 bases and 0 bases, with 6 bases remaining between them. The CDR3 spells CASSYHPNTGELFF. As DNA, the CDR3 is TGTGCCAGCAGTTACCACCCGAACACCGGGGAGCTGTTTTTT.

The rearrangement links TRBV4-1 to TRBJ2-3; 7 bases agree with TRBD1. The CDR3 spans 18 residues. Germline assignment: CDR1 MGHRA and CDR2 YSYEKL. Germline trimming cut 3 bases from V and 4 bases from J; bases unmatched to any gene: 16. The CDR3 loop reads CASSQFVSDRPRADTQYF. Here the CDR3 DNA reads TGCGCCAGCAGCCAGTTCGTCTCGGACAGGCCTAGGGCAGATACGCAGTATTTT.

This clonotype was counted between two and nine times. V and J are TRBV12-3 or TRBV12-4 and TRBJ1-3, with TRBD1 as a possible D gene (5 bases). This CDR3 is built from 15 residues. V lost 5 bases and J 8 bases, leaving 19 bases between the germline ends. Here the CDR3 reads CASSLRDAPGDTIYF. DNA of the CDR3: TGTGCCAGCAGTCTTAGGGACGCCCCTGGGGACACCATATATTTT.

The gene calls are TRBV7-2 and TRBJ2-6, with D tentatively TRBD2 (6 bases). Trimming shortened V by 5 bases and J by 0 bases, and 17 bases separated the two germline ends. Germline assignment: CDR1 SGHTA and CDR2 FQGNSA. The CDR3 totals 18 residues. CDR3 sequence (DNA): TGTGCCAGCAGCGCTAGGGCGGGACCCCACTCTGGGGCCAACGTCCTGACTTTC. Translating gives CASSARAGPHSGANVLTF.

The genes are TRBV6-6 and TRBJ1-1; TRBD1 matches at 9 bases. Trimming removed 3 bases from V and 3 bases from J; junction bases left unmatched: 11. This CDR3 is built from 17 residues. CDR1 and CDR2 (germline): MNHNY, SVGAGI (reference sequence). In DNA, the CDR3 is TGTGCCAGCAGTTATTATCCCGGGACAGGGAGCGACACTGAAGCTTTCTTT. Residues: CASSYYPGTGSDTEAFF.

The rearrangement joins TRBV2 to TRBJ1-5; D unclear. Trimming left V 2 bases short and J 3 bases short, with 8 bases between. The V gene's germline CDR1 is SNHLY and CDR2 FYNNEI. This CDR3 has 14 residues. CDR3 amino acids: CASSEFWDNQPQHF. CDR3 nucleotides: TGTGCCAGCAGTGAATTCTGGGACAATCAGCCCCAGCATTTT.

The V and J genes are TRBV15 and TRBJ2-1; the match to TRBD2 covers 13 bases. Trimming took 1 base from V and 10 from J; bases not matched to a gene: 7. The V gene's germline CDR1 is LNHNV and CDR2 YYDKDF (reference sequence). There are 16 residues in the CDR3. The CDR3 reads CATSRARTSGSREQFF. DNA for the CDR3: TGTGCCACCAGCAGAGCCAGGACTAGCGGGAGCCGCGAGCAGTTCTTC.

This clonotype was seen many times. This rearrangement joins TRBV7-2 to TRBJ1-4; D is unresolved. There are 14 residues in the CDR3. V lost 4 bases and J 1 base, leaving 7 bases between the germline ends. Germline loops: CDR1 SGHTA, CDR2 FQGNSA. For the CDR3, the DNA is TGTGCCAGCAGCTCGCGGTTAACTAATGAAAAACTGTTTTTT. Its protein product is CASSSRLTNEKLFF.

The V gene is TRBV19, the J gene TRBJ1-5; D is uncertain. The CDR3 contains 16 residues. V was cut by 4 bases and J by 9 bases, with 22 bases left in between. CDR1 is LNHDA and CDR2 is SQIVND in the germline V gene (reference sequence). This chain's CDR3 is CASSTSSRPGSRPQHF. CDR3 DNA sequence: TGTGCCAGTAGTACCTCGTCTCGACCTGGGTCACGGCCCCAGCATTTT.

This chain joins TRBV19 and TRBJ1-2; TRBD1 might be the D (5 bases). The CDR3 has 15 amino acids. V was shortened by 7 bases and J by 0 bases, with 15 bases between the two germline ends. CDR1 and CDR2 (germline): LNHDA, SQIVND (reference sequence). This CDR3 reads CASMAPGRANYGYTF. The DNA for the CDR3 is TGTGCCAGTATGGCCCCGGGACGGGCTAACTATGGCTACACCTTC. Supplemented by reference TRBV19 and TRBJ1-2, the full variable domain reads DGGITQSPKYLFRKEGQNVTLSCEQNLNHDAMYWYRQDPGQGLRLIYYSQIVNDFQKGDIAEGYSVSREKKESFPLTVTSAQKNPTAFYLCASMAPGRANYGYTFGSGTRLTVV.

A few counts support this clonotype. The J gene is TRBJ2-1, the V gene TRBV7-9; 10 positions agree with TRBD1. This CDR3 region has 16 residues. Germline CDR1 SEHNR, CDR2 FQNEAQ (reference sequence). J gave up 5 bases and V 5 bases, and 9 bases lay outside the gene matches. The DNA for the CDR3 is TGTGCCAGCAGCCTATACCGGGACAGGGGAAACAATGAGCAGTTCTTC. Translation gives CASSLYRDRGNNEQFF.

The chain joins TRBV7-2 to TRBJ2-7; no firm D call. Deletions cut 3 bases from V and 0 bases from J, with 6 bases between. Per the germline V gene, CDR1 is SGHTA and CDR2 is FQGNSA. The CDR3 is 13 amino acids. DNA of the CDR3: TGTGCCAGCAGCTTGGGCCACTCCTACGAGCAGTACTTC. Translation: CASSLGHSYEQYF.